This T cell receptor (beta chain) was observed in a study of cytomegalovirus exposure and HLA in healthy donors. The PCR made use of 60 Vbeta and 13 Jbeta primers. This table comes from immunoSEQ multiplex PCR, and its TCRdb copy is limited to in-frame clones, with some not included. Here the sample spans 150,000 or so clones, around 79% being singletons. A remark on this clone: The antigen is not known.

Notes on the study in general: Both high specificity and high sensitivity reportedly marked the classifier's diagnosis of cytomegalovirus status. Donors belonging to an Asian-associated ancestry cluster reportedly showed fewer N-insertions in productive TCRs than the approximately 700-donor mean, according to what a later analysis found. Several of the most significant clusters appeared, in a later analysis, to be linked to common viral pathogens. Under in vitro conditions, three CMV-associated chains were confirmed as specific for CMV antigens.

The germline V gene encodes CDR1 WNHNN and CDR2 SYGVQD (reference sequence). This CDR3 region has 17 residues. With V trimmed by 0 bases and J by 5 bases, 4 bases remained unmatched. The chain combines TRBV10-1 with TRBJ2-2, with 12 bases identical to TRBD2. This clonotype was obtained from a young man in good health and CMV-seronegative. Sequenced: PBMCs. The CDR3 region is CASSESRTSGVTGELFF. In DNA, the CDR3 is TGCGCCAGCAGTGAGTCCCGGACTAGCGGGGTGACCGGGGAGCTGTTTTTT.